Sequencing of this TCR beta chain was carried out in a study of cytotoxic CD8 clonotypes in ibrutinib-treated CLL. The wider study: Around 12 relapsed/refractory, some 16 treatment-naive; 17 IGHV unmutated.

Per the germline V gene, CDR1 is SGHKS and CDR2 is YYEKEE (reference sequence). The CDR3 extends over 13 amino acids. V lost 4 bases and J 1 base, leaving 8 bases between the germline ends. Profiling relied on immunoSEQ multiplex PCR, and the TCRdb table lists in-frame clones only, not all of them. The repertoire has over 65,000 clones, around 65% of them found once; the top ten carry approximately 6%. The J gene is TRBJ1-2, the V gene TRBV5-5; no clear D. Specimen: PBMCs, collected after 12 months of ibrutinib treatment. The TCR sequence derives from a human donor with chronic lymphocytic leukemia. CDR3: CASSDSVNYGYTF. The CDR3 bases are TGTGCCAGCAGCGATTCAGTTAACTATGGCTACACCTTC.